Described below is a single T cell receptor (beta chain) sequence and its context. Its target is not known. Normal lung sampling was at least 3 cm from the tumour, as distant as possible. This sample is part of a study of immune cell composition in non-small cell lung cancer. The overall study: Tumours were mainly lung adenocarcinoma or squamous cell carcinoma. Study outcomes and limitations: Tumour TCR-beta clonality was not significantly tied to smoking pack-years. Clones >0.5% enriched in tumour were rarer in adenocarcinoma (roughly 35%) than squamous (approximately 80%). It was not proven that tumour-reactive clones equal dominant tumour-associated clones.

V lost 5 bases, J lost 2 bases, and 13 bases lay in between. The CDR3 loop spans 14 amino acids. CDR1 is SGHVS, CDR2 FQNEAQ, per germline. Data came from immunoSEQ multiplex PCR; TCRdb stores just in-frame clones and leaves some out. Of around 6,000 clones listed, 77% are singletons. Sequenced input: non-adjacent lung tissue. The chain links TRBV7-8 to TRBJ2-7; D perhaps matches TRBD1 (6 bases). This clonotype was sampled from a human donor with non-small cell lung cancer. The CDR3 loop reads CASSPRTGPYEQYF. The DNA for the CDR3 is TGTGCCAGCAGCCCACGCACAGGGCCCTACGAGCAGTACTTC.